The 17 T cell receptor beta chains below were found in one sample sequenced in a study of tumor-infiltrating lymphocytes in primary liver carcinoma. Total RNA amounting to 500 ng was the source from which TCR beta cDNA was made with a constant-region primer. Three nested multiplex PCR rounds, a slightly modified ARM-PCR, produced the libraries for TCR beta. The study ran its first two PCR rounds for nine to eleven cycles each, using TRBV1-TRBV30 forward primers and a C-beta reverse primer. TCRdb re-analysed the multiplex PCR reads in MiXCR, keeping a single row per CDR3 protein. This repertoire shows some 320,000 distinct CDR3 sequences, over 55% found once; its top ten account for roughly 8.6%. Germline DNA was extracted alongside blood RNA, which was obtained from unsorted whole blood. The sample taken for sequencing was peripheral blood. The origin of the receptors is a man aged 40-50 years with primary liver carcinoma and hepatitis B virus infection.

A word on this clonotype: At one end, the junction sequence differs from germline, possibly due to a read error. The rearrangement joins TRBV6-1 to TRBJ1-1, with D possibly TRBD1 on 5 matching bases. The germline CDR1 and CDR2 sequences are MNHNS and SASEGT. The CDR3 extends over 14 amino acids. The CDR3: CASSEARGNIEAFF. CDR3 coding DNA: TGTGCCAGCAGTGAAGCGCGGGGGAACATTGAAGCTTTCTTT.

In its sample, this clonotype was seen a few times. The CDR3 coding sequence is TGCGCCAGCAGCCAACCTGGGCGGGAGCACGAGCAGTACTTC. Translating it yields CASSQPGREHEQYF. The V gene is TRBV4-1, the J gene TRBJ2-7, with TRBD2 identical over 7 bases. Germline CDR1 and CDR2: MGHRA and YSYEKL. The CDR3 is made up of 14 amino acids. V gave up 2 bases and J gave up 5 bases; unmatched junction bases: 6.

This clonotype has a handful of counts. The chain carries TRBV5-1 and TRBJ2-1, with 10 bases that match TRBD1. Looked up from germline, CDR1 is SGHRS and CDR2 is YFSETQ. J gave up 2 bases and V 4 bases, and 3 bases lay outside the gene matches. This CDR3 comprises 15 residues. CDR3 residues: CASSTGTGAYNEQFF. The CDR3 bases are TGCGCCAGCAGCACTGGGACAGGGGCCTACAATGAGCAGTTCTTC.

Regarding this clonotype: Relative to the germline gene, one junction end is altered; a read error may explain this. The chain is built from TRBV29-1 and TRBJ1-2; no definite D call. The CDR3 covers 12 residues. Germline V gene data show CDR1 as SQVTM and CDR2 as ANQGSEA. CDR3 sequence reads: CGVDSDYYGYIF. The CDR3 DNA follows: TGCGGCGTTGACTCGGACTACTATGGCTACATCTTC.

Worth noting for this clonotype: The junction departs from the called germline gene at one end, perhaps through a read error. The chain is built from TRBV11-3 and TRBJ2-1; D may correspond to TRBD1 or TRBD2 (5 bases each). The germline V gene has CDR1 SGHNT and CDR2 YENEEA. This CDR3 region has 15 residues. CDR3 sequence reads: CASSPGLATYNERFF. The DNA for the CDR3 is TGTGCCAGCAGTCCGGGGCTGGCAACCTACAATGAGCGGTTCTTC.

This chain uses TRBV5-5 with TRBJ2-4; TRBD2 matches 9 bases. Unmatched junction bases numbered 4, after V lost 4 bases and J lost 5 bases. The CDR3 length is 14 residues. Germline V gene lookup returns CDR1 SGHKS and CDR2 YYEKEE (reference sequence). The CDR3 region is CASSKTSGQNIQYF. The CDR3 DNA follows: TGTGCCAGCAGCAAGACTAGCGGTCAAAACATTCAGTACTTC.

There are many counts of this clonotype. The V gene is TRBV6-5, the J gene TRBJ2-5; no definite D call. This CDR3 has 15 amino acids. CDR1 MNHEY and CDR2 SVGAGI come from the germline V gene. Trimming shortened V by 1 base and J by 5 bases, and 14 bases separated the two germline ends. The CDR3 here is CASSYYQKGLETQYF. The DNA of the CDR3 is TGTGCCAGCAGTTACTACCAGAAGGGTTTGGAGACCCAGTACTTC.

This clonotype was detected many times. J is TRBJ2-2 and V is TRBV7-9; 9 bases match TRBD1. The CDR3 is 13 residues long. The trim removed 4 bases at V and 7 bases at J, leaving 1 base unmatched. Germline V gene lookup returns CDR1 SEHNR and CDR2 FQNEAQ (reference sequence). The CDR3 nucleotides are TGTGCCAGCAGCTGGACAGGGGACGGGGAGCTGTTTTTT. Translating it yields CASSWTGDGELFF.

Note on this clonotype: A much larger clone is a single base away; this may be a read error. This chain joins TRBV6-5 and TRBJ1-4; D is ambiguous. The V end was cut by 6 bases, the J end by 7 bases, with 15 bases between. CDR1 and CDR2 from the germline V gene are MNHEY and SVGAGI. This CDR3 is built from 14 residues. CDR3 amino acids: CASSLLQWSEKLFF. In DNA form, the CDR3 reads TGTGCCAGCAGCCTCTTACAGTGGAGTGAAAAACTGTTTTTT.

A few counts support this clonotype. The J gene is TRBJ2-5, the V gene TRBV28; tentative D call: TRBD2 (6 bases). V lost 3 bases and J lost 4, with 15 bases in between. CDR1 is MDHEN and CDR2 is SYDVKM in the germline V gene. This CDR3 has 15 residues. The CDR3 DNA reads TGTGCCAGCAGTTTCGGGTCGGGAGTCCCAGAGACCCAGTACTTC. It specifies CASSFGSGVPETQYF.

As for this clonotype: A much bigger clone sits one base away, suggesting this may be a read error. The chain uses TRBV5-4 and TRBJ2-5; 10 nucleotides agree with TRBD1. The CDR3 sequence is 15 residues long. Germline V gene sequence: CDR1 SGHNT, CDR2 YYREEE (reference sequence). CDR3 in amino acids: CASSFRRTGGESQYF. The DNA of the CDR3 is TGTGCCAGCAGCTTCCGTCGGACAGGGGGAGAGAGCCAGTACTTC.

On this clonotype: A single base separates this from a much larger clone, so it may be a read error. V usage is TRBV5-4 and J usage is TRBJ2-7; D remains ambiguous. Germline V gives CDR1 SGHNT, CDR2 YYREEE (reference sequence). The length of the CDR3 is 12 residues. DNA of the CDR3: TGTGCCAGCAGCCCGCCTGGGCGTGAGCAGCACTTC. Encoded protein: CASSPPGREQHF.

The V and J genes are TRBV13 and TRBJ2-2; D not certain. Per germline, CDR1 PRHDT and CDR2 FYEKMQ (reference sequence). Trimming took off 5 bases at V and 4 bases at J, with 8 bases between the two ends. The CDR3 is 13 amino acids. The CDR3 spells CASSPHSTGELFF. The CDR3 DNA follows: TGTGCCAGCAGCCCCCATTCCACCGGGGAGCTGTTTTTT.

CDR3 amino acids: CASEGLETQYF. DNA of the CDR3: TGTGCCAGTGAGGGCCTGGAGACCCAGTACTTC. V gene TRBV12-3 or TRBV12-4 combines with J gene TRBJ2-5; tentatively, D is TRBD2 (5 bases). The V end was cut by 9 bases, the J end by 5 bases, with 10 bases between. The CDR3 runs to 11 residues.

As to this clonotype: The CDR3 end shows no conserved phenylalanine or tryptophan, and so a read error is likely. V gene TRBV11-3 combines with J gene TRBJ1-1; D gene uncertain. This CDR3 has 13 residues. CDR1 is SGHNT, CDR2 YENEEA, per germline. CDR3 loop: CTSSWRRNTEAFS. Written as DNA, the CDR3 is TGTACCAGCAGCTGGCGGAGGAACACTGAAGCTTTCTCT.

As for this clonotype: Lacking the conserved final phenylalanine or tryptophan, this CDR3 likely reflects a read error. V is TRBV11-1 and J is TRBJ2-6; a weak D match, TRBD2 (6 bases). The CDR3 runs to 14 residues. Germline V gene data show CDR1 as SGHAT and CDR2 as FQDESV (reference sequence). CDR3 DNA: TGTGCCGGCAGCGGAGGGGCTGGGGCCAACGTCCTGACTTCC. As protein: CAGSGGAGANVLTS.

The chain couples TRBV10-3 to TRBJ1-2, with 11 bases fitting TRBD1. The CDR3 length is 15 residues. J gave up 5 bases and V 3 bases, and 5 bases lay outside the gene matches. Germline values: CDR1 ENHRY, CDR2 SYGVKD. CDR3 loop: CAISEGQGARYGYTF. Written as DNA, the CDR3 is TGTGCCATCAGTGAAGGACAGGGGGCTAGGTATGGCTACACCTTC.